This is a list of T cell receptor beta chains from one sample in a study of Ad26.COV2.S vaccination and SARS-CoV-2 variants. Method: immunoSEQ multiplex PCR; TCRdb's copy keeps in-frame clones and lacks some. Counted here are 450,000 to 550,000 clones, roughly nine tenths occurring once; the ten biggest clones make up 1.5% to 2%. The input for sequencing was peripheral blood, taken in a trial of Ad26.COV2.S vaccine versus placebo. The receptors here all came from a person between 18 and 59 years old who received the Ad26.COV2.S COVID-19 vaccine or a placebo. Both conserved end residues are part of each CDR3. D genes are given only for firm matches. Size is stated for part of the rows, as once, few or many counts, or as a class when the clone is expanded.

j_gene	v_gene	abundance	d_gene	CDR3aa	CDR3nt
TRBJ2-3	TRBV19	once	-	CASRPSGVTDTQYF	TGTGCCAGTAGACCGTCAGGGGTAACAGATACGCAGTATTTT
TRBJ2-2	TRBV12-3/TRBV12-4	-	-	CASSKGVPGELFF	TGTGCCAGCAGCAAAGGGGTTCCCGGGGAGCTGTTTTTT
TRBJ2-5	TRBV5-6	-	-	CASSSPLGSIQETQYF	TGTGCCAGCAGCTCCCCGTTAGGGTCAATCCAAGAGACCCAGTACTTC
TRBJ2-7	TRBV6-6	-	TRBD1	CASSRGSGYEQYF	TGTGCCAGCTCCAGGGGGTCGGGTTACGAGCAGTACTTC
TRBJ1-1	TRBV5-1	-	-	CASSWEGQNTEAFF	TGCGCCAGCAGCTGGGAGGGACAGAACACTGAAGCTTTCTTT
TRBJ2-7	TRBV5-1	-	TRBD2	CASSKTSFYEQYF	TGCGCCAGCAGCAAGACTAGCTTCTACGAGCAGTACTTC
TRBJ2-5	TRBV3-1/TRBV3-2	-	-	CASSQEGREETQYF	TGTGCCAGCAGCCAAGAGGGCAGGGAAGAGACCCAGTACTTC
TRBJ2-1	TRBV7-3	-	TRBD2	CASSVGREAEQFF	TGTGCCAGCAGCGTAGGGAGGGAGGCAGAGCAGTTCTTC
TRBJ2-4	TRBV14	-	-	CASSQGTPKNIQYF	TGTGCCAGCAGCCAGGGGACTCCCAAAAACATTCAGTACTTC
TRBJ1-1	TRBV5-4	-	-	CASSPDTNTEAFF	TGTGCCAGCAGCCCGGACACGAACACTGAAGCTTTCTTT
TRBJ2-6	TRBV19	-	-	CASSIIAGMGANVLTF	TGTGCCAGTAGTATTATCGCTGGTATGGGGGCCAACGTCCTGACTTTC
TRBJ2-2	TRBV7-2	-	TRBD1	CASIPGQVGTGELFF	TGTGCCAGCATCCCGGGACAGGTGGGCACCGGGGAGCTGTTTTTT
TRBJ2-5	TRBV5-8	-	TRBD2	CASSLGVAGIQETQYF	TGTGCCAGCAGCTTGGGGGTAGCGGGGATACAAGAGACCCAGTACTTC
TRBJ1-1	TRBV6-5	-	-	CASSYSRGRSNTEAFF	TGTGCCAGCAGTTACTCCCGGGGGAGAAGCAACACTGAAGCTTTCTTT
TRBJ1-6	TRBV27	-	-	CASSLSFPKATYNSPLHF	TGTGCCAGCAGTTTATCGTTCCCCAAGGCGACCTATAATTCACCCCTCCACTTT
TRBJ2-1	TRBV6-2/TRBV6-3	-	TRBD2	CASSPGLAGGNEQFF	TGTGCCAGCAGCCCTGGACTAGCGGGGGGCAATGAGCAGTTCTTC
TRBJ2-2	TRBV7-3	-	TRBD2	CASSLSSGSNTGELFF	TGTGCCAGCAGCTTAAGTAGCGGGAGCAACACCGGGGAGCTGTTTTTT
TRBJ2-1	TRBV11-3	-	-	CASSLSRGGDEQFF	TGTGCCAGCAGCTTAAGTAGGGGTGGCGATGAGCAGTTCTTC
TRBJ1-4	TRBV15	-	-	CATSRVSSRGEKLFF	TGTGCCACCAGCAGAGTTTCCAGTAGGGGTGAAAAACTGTTTTTT
TRBJ1-5	TRBV6-2/TRBV6-3	-	-	CASSYQRTSDLQHF	TGTGCCAGCAGTTACCAACGGACCTCTGACCTCCAGCATTTT
TRBJ2-1	TRBV25-1	-	TRBD2	CASSLSAGAGDEQFF	TGTGCCAGCAGTCTCTCAGCGGGGGCCGGGGATGAGCAGTTCTTC
TRBJ1-2	TRBV10-3	-	TRBD1	CAISERQGDYTF	TGTGCCATCAGTGAGCGGCAGGGGGACTACACCTTC
TRBJ2-1	TRBV9	-	-	CASSVGLTQSDEQFF	TGTGCCAGCAGCGTAGGACTTACCCAGAGTGATGAGCAGTTCTTC
TRBJ1-2	TRBV6-2/TRBV6-3	-	-	CASSYSQGRVYGYTF	TGTGCCAGCAGTTACTCGCAGGGCAGGGTTTATGGCTACACCTTC
TRBJ1-5	TRBV5-1	-	-	CASRPDAGNQPQHF	TGCGCCAGCAGGCCCGATGCGGGCAATCAGCCCCAGCATTTT
TRBJ2-7	TRBV30	once	TRBD1	CAWSGRTGIQQYF	TGTGCCTGGAGTGGGAGGACAGGGATACAGCAGTACTTC
TRBJ2-7	TRBV10-3	-	TRBD1	CAISDPGTGKVEQYF	TGTGCCATCAGTGATCCCGGGACAGGGAAAGTCGAGCAGTACTTC
TRBJ2-5	TRBV6-5	-	-	CASSYSERGTEETQYF	TGTGCCAGCAGTTACTCGGAGCGGGGGACAGAGGAGACCCAGTACTTC
TRBJ2-6	TRBV5-6	-	-	CASSFSRISGANVLTF	TGTGCCAGCAGCTTCAGTCGGATATCTGGGGCCAACGTCCTGACTTTC
TRBJ1-3	TRBV30	-	-	CAWSARNTIYF	TGTGCCTGGAGTGCTAGGAACACCATATATTTT
TRBJ1-2	TRBV7-2	-	-	CASSLSGNNYGYTF	TGTGCCAGCAGCTTAAGTGGCAACAACTATGGCTACACCTTC
TRBJ1-5	TRBV5-5	-	TRBD1	CASSPIGGRALQPQHF	TGTGCCAGCAGCCCCATAGGGGGCAGGGCTTTGCAGCCCCAGCATTTT
TRBJ2-1	TRBV30	-	TRBD2	CAWSRTRTSGFDEQFF	TGTGCCTGGAGTCGAACCCGGACTAGCGGGTTTGATGAGCAGTTCTTC
TRBJ2-3	TRBV5-5	-	-	CASSPFGQAALGDTQYF	TGTGCCAGCAGCCCATTTGGGCAAGCGGCATTGGGAGATACGCAGTATTTT
TRBJ1-1	TRBV6-5	once	-	CASSNTRGWGTEAFF	TGTGCCAGCAGTAATACCCGGGGCTGGGGCACTGAAGCTTTCTTT
TRBJ1-6	TRBV6-5	-	TRBD1	CASSYQTGLGSPLHF	TGTGCCAGCAGTTACCAGACAGGGTTAGGTTCACCCCTCCACTTT
TRBJ1-3	TRBV18	-	-	CASSPTGPSPMSSGNTIYF	TGTGCCAGCTCACCGACAGGCCCAAGCCCAATGAGCTCTGGAAACACCATATATTTT
TRBJ2-7	TRBV13	-	-	CASSGGALSSYEQYF	TGTGCCAGCAGCGGGGGGGCTTTAAGCTCCTACGAGCAGTACTTC
TRBJ2-7	TRBV28	-	TRBD2	CASSSSGRPSYEQYF	TGTGCCAGCAGTTCAAGCGGGAGGCCCTCCTACGAGCAGTACTTC
TRBJ2-2	TRBV4-3	-	-	CASSHRQNTGELFF	TGCGCCAGCAGCCACCGACAGAACACCGGGGAGCTGTTTTTT
TRBJ2-7	TRBV7-9	-	-	CASSSTQYEQYF	TGTGCCAGCAGCTCGACGCAATACGAGCAGTACTTC
TRBJ1-2	TRBV9	once	-	CASSQGVGGYTF	TGTGCCAGCAGCCAAGGGGTTGGTGGCTACACCTTC
TRBJ2-1	TRBV18	-	-	CASSPQRTPEQFF	TGTGCCAGCTCACCACAAAGAACCCCTGAGCAGTTCTTC
TRBJ1-2	TRBV7-9	-	TRBD1	CASAGQYYGYTF	TGTGCCAGCGCGGGACAGTACTATGGCTACACCTTC
TRBJ1-5	TRBV7-9	-	-	CASSPGTPGQPQHF	TGTGCCAGCAGCCCCGGGACCCCAGGACAGCCCCAGCATTTT
TRBJ2-7	TRBV6-5	-	-	CASSYEGHPSYEQYF	TGTGCCAGCAGTTACGAGGGACATCCATCCTACGAGCAGTACTTC
TRBJ1-2	TRBV19	few	-	CASSIGQGYGYTF	TGTGCCAGTAGTATTGGGCAGGGCTATGGCTACACCTTC
TRBJ2-6	TRBV27	once	TRBD1	CASTIGQGASGANVLTF	TGTGCCAGCACCATCGGACAGGGGGCTTCCGGGGCCAACGTCCTGACTTTC
TRBJ1-1	TRBV7-2	-	-	CASGFRMNTEAFF	TGTGCCAGCGGGTTTCGGATGAACACTGAAGCTTTCTTT
TRBJ2-5	TRBV7-2	-	-	CASSLVQGWETQYF	TGTGCCAGCAGCTTAGTGCAGGGGTGGGAGACCCAGTACTTC
TRBJ1-2	TRBV7-9	-	-	CASSLSGAYRDGYTF	TGTGCCAGCAGCTTATCTGGAGCCTATAGGGATGGCTACACCTTC
TRBJ2-7	TRBV28	-	TRBD2	CASKAGGDSEQYF	TGTGCCAGCAAGGCTGGGGGGGATAGCGAGCAGTACTTC
TRBJ2-7	TRBV10-2	-	TRBD2	CASRSLPSGGGYEQYF	TGCGCCAGCCGTTCTTTACCTAGCGGGGGCGGCTACGAGCAGTACTTC